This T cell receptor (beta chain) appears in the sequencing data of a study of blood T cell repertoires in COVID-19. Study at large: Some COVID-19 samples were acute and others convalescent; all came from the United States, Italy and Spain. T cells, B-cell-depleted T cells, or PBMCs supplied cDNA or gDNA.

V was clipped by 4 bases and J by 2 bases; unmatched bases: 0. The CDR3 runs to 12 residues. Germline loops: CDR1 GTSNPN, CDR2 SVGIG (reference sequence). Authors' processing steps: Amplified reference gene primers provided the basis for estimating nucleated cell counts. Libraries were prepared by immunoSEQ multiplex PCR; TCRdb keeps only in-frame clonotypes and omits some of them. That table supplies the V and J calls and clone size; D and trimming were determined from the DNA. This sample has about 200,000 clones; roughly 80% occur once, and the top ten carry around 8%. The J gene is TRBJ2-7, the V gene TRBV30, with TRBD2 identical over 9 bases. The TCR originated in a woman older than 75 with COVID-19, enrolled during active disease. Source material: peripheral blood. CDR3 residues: CAWTSGAYEQYF. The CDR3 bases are TGTGCCTGGACTAGCGGGGCCTACGAGCAGTACTTC.